These T cell receptor beta chains were read from a single sample in a study of response to subunit inactivated influenza vaccine. TCRdb re-called the RT-PCR reads with MiXCR, one entry per CDR3 protein. The repertoire holds roughly 570,000 distinct CDR3 sequences, with around 13% as singletons. This specimen consisted of PBMCs from blood, obtained about 11 days after vaccination. The receptor source for this set is a man aged 50 or older who received an inactivated influenza vaccine. The CDR3 runs from the conserved cysteine through the conserved F or W. D genes are given only for firm matches. A row's size may be missing; if present it is once, few, many or a size class.

clone_size,v_call,j_call,d_call,cdr3_aa,cdr3_nt
few,TRBV20-1,TRBJ2-5,-,CSAREGGETQYF,TGCAGTGCTAGGGAAGGCGGAGAGACCCAGTACTTC
-,TRBV6-6,TRBJ1-2,TRBD1,CASRYRGDYGYTF,TGTGCCAGCAGATACAGGGGAGACTATGGCTACACCTTC
few,TRBV25-1,TRBJ1-4,-,CASSFAGPNEKLFF,TGTGCCAGCAGTTTTGCAGGGCCTAATGAAAAACTGTTTTTT
few,TRBV12-3/TRBV12-4,TRBJ1-2,TRBD1,CASSSGTGVYGYTF,TGTGCCAGCAGTTCCGGGACAGGGGTTTATGGCTACACCTTC
-,TRBV21-1,TRBJ2-1,-,CASSKTVPRRSSYNEQFF,TGTGCCAGCAGCAAAACAGTTCCTCGTCGGAGCTCCTACAATGAGCAGTTCTTC
-,TRBV3-1,TRBJ1-1,-,CASSQDVGEAFF,TGTGCCAGCAGCCAAGATGTGGGTGAAGCTTTCTTT
few,TRBV12-3/TRBV12-4,TRBJ1-1,-,CASSFGGLLNAEAFF,TGTGCCAGCAGTTTTGGGGGCCTCCTAAACGCTGAAGCTTTCTTT
few,TRBV12-3/TRBV12-4,TRBJ2-1,-,CASIDQNEQFF,TGTGCCAGCATCGACCAAAATGAGCAGTTCTTC
few,TRBV7-2,TRBJ1-2,TRBD1,CASSLARGQGVYGYTF,TGTGCCAGCAGCTTAGCGCGGGGACAGGGGGTCTATGGCTACACCTTC
few,TRBV24-1,TRBJ2-3,-,CATAGTPDTQYF,TGTGCCACCGCTGGGACACCGGATACGCAGTATTTT
-,TRBV5-5,TRBJ2-3,TRBD1,CASSLVATGLWDTQYF,TGTGCCAGCAGCTTGGTAGCGACAGGGCTTTGGGATACGCAGTATTTT
few,TRBV6-2/TRBV6-3,TRBJ2-1,TRBD1,CASSYGQGVYNEQFF,TGTGCCAGCAGTTACGGCCAGGGGGTTTACAATGAGCAGTTCTTC
few,TRBV7-6,TRBJ2-3,-,CASSSGWDKYTDTQYF,TGTGCCAGCAGTTCAGGTTGGGACAAGTACACAGATACGCAGTATTTT
few,TRBV20-1,TRBJ2-7,TRBD2,CSVQAGAPYEQYF,TGCAGTGTCCAAGCGGGAGCGCCCTACGAGCAGTACTTC
many,TRBV12-3/TRBV12-4,TRBJ2-5,-,CASSLALAAQETQYF,TGTGCCAGCAGTTTAGCACTAGCAGCTCAAGAGACCCAGTACTTC
-,TRBV5-1,TRBJ2-7,TRBD1,CASSQGQAFSYEQYF,TGCGCCAGCAGCCAAGGACAGGCCTTCTCCTACGAGCAGTACTTC
-,TRBV7-9,TRBJ2-5,TRBD1,CASSLSRQGSETQYF,TGTGCCAGCAGCTTAAGTCGACAGGGGTCCGAGACCCAGTACTTC
-,TRBV4-3,TRBJ2-7,-,CASSQGLSAYEQYF,TGCGCCAGCAGCCAAGGACTCTCCGCCTACGAGCAGTACTTC
-,TRBV7-9,TRBJ2-1,-,CASSFTGGVNEQFF,TGTGCCAGCAGCTTTACAGGAGGTGTCAATGAGCAGTTCTTC
-,TRBV7-2,TRBJ1-5,TRBD1,CASSLFSDRGQPQHF,TGTGCCAGCAGCTTATTTTCGGACAGGGGACAGCCCCAGCATTTT
-,TRBV10-3,TRBJ2-7,TRBD1,CAISVSGTGLEQYF,TGTGCCATCAGTGTTTCCGGGACAGGTCTCGAGCAGTACTTC
-,TRBV9,TRBJ2-6,-,CASSVRTGSSGANVLTF,TGTGCCAGCAGCGTACGGACGGGGAGCTCTGGGGCCAACGTCCTGACTTTC
few,TRBV5-8,TRBJ1-4,-,CASSPQVGFGEKLFF,TGTGCCAGCAGCCCTCAAGTAGGGTTTGGGGAAAAACTGTTTTTT
few,TRBV3-1,TRBJ2-7,-,CASSKAWDYEQYF,TGTGCCAGCAGCAAAGCATGGGACTACGAGCAGTACTTC
few,TRBV11-2,TRBJ2-2,-,CASSLVYWGAPNTGELFF,TGTGCCAGCAGCTTAGTATACTGGGGGGCCCCGAACACCGGGGAGCTGTTTTTT
few,TRBV7-9,TRBJ2-6,-,CASSLYPSGANVLTF,TGTGCCAGCAGCTTGTATCCCTCTGGGGCCAACGTCCTGACTTTC
few,TRBV12-3/TRBV12-4,TRBJ1-3,-,CASSTSEGPSGNTIYF,TGTGCCAGCAGTACCTCGGAGGGGCCCTCTGGAAACACCATATATTTT
few,TRBV29-1,TRBJ2-1,TRBD2,CSVDGLAGGVYNEQFF,TGCAGCGTTGACGGACTAGCGGGGGGTGTCTACAATGAGCAGTTCTTC
many,TRBV20-1,TRBJ2-7,-,CSARADPRYEQYF,TGCAGTGCTAGAGCGGACCCCCGCTACGAGCAGTACTTC
few,TRBV18,TRBJ2-7,TRBD1,CASSQAGTGGKYEQYF,TGTGCCAGCTCACAGGCGGGGACAGGGGGCAAGTACGAGCAGTACTTC
-,TRBV2,TRBJ2-4,TRBD1,CASSGDRGLDIQYF,TGTGCCAGCAGTGGGGACAGGGGGTTGGACATTCAGTACTTC
few,TRBV20-1,TRBJ1-5,-,CSASVAGNGQPQHF,TGCAGTGCTAGCGTCGCGGGGAATGGGCAGCCCCAGCATTTT
-,TRBV5-1,TRBJ2-7,TRBD1,CASSLVTGGFDEQYF,TGCGCCAGCAGCTTGGTTACAGGGGGCTTCGACGAGCAGTACTTC
few,TRBV20-1,TRBJ2-3,-,CSARDEIIGWSTDTQYF,TGCAGTGCTAGAGACGAAATAATAGGGTGGAGCACAGATACGCAGTATTTT
few,TRBV30,TRBJ1-5,-,CAWSAHSNQPQHF,TGTGCCTGGAGTGCACATAGCAATCAGCCCCAGCATTTT
few,TRBV12-3/TRBV12-4,TRBJ1-2,-,CASRQGFPGGYTF,TGTGCCAGCAGGCAGGGGTTCCCTGGCGGCTACACCTTC
-,TRBV5-1,TRBJ2-5,TRBD1,CASSLTGTGKGETQYF,TGCGCCAGCAGCTTAACCGGGACAGGGAAGGGGGAGACCCAGTACTTC
-,TRBV12-3/TRBV12-4,TRBJ2-7,TRBD1,CASSVVTGYYEQYF,TGTGCCAGCAGTGTTGTGACAGGGTACTACGAGCAGTACTTC
few,TRBV15,TRBJ2-5,-,CATSRDLAQETQYF,TGTGCCACCAGCAGAGATTTGGCGCAAGAGACCCAGTACTTC
many,TRBV4-1,TRBJ1-2,-,CASSQVGPSVYGYTF,TGCGCCAGCAGCCAAGTTGGGCCTTCTGTCTATGGCTACACCTTC
-,TRBV7-2,TRBJ2-1,TRBD1,CASSSTGEEQFF,TGTGCCAGCAGCTCTACAGGGGAGGAGCAGTTCTTC
few,TRBV25-1,TRBJ1-4,-,CASSEFKGVPFGKLFF,TGTGCCAGCAGTGAATTTAAGGGGGTCCCTTTTGGAAAACTGTTTTTT
-,TRBV7-2,TRBJ2-1,TRBD2,CASSRWEGRYNEQFF,TGTGCCAGCAGCCGATGGGAGGGCCGTTACAATGAGCAGTTCTTC
-,TRBV14,TRBJ2-1,-,CASSQIKEQFF,TGTGCCAGCAGCCAGATCAAGGAGCAGTTCTTC
few,TRBV7-2,TRBJ2-5,-,CASSQGGSETQYF,TGTGCCAGCAGCCAAGGGGGTTCAGAGACCCAGTACTTC
-,TRBV12-3/TRBV12-4,TRBJ2-2,-,CASSFRLVGTGELFF,TGTGCCAGCAGTTTTAGACTAGTAGGCACCGGGGAGCTGTTTTTT
many,TRBV28,TRBJ2-7,-,CASRKGITYEQYF,TGTGCCAGCCGAAAGGGGATAACCTACGAGCAGTACTTC
-,TRBV20-1,TRBJ1-2,TRBD1,CSAYGQAYGYTF,TGCAGTGCCTATGGACAGGCCTATGGCTACACCTTC
-,TRBV5-1,TRBJ1-6,TRBD1,CASSSGQGGGNSPLHF,TGCGCCAGCAGCTCGGGACAGGGAGGAGGCAATTCACCCCTCCACTTT
once,TRBV5-5,TRBJ1-1,-,CATAWAPNTEALF,TGTGCTACAGCGTGGGCACCGAACACTGAAGCTCTCTTT
-,TRBV18,TRBJ1-2,TRBD1,CASSPRFGDSDLGYTF,TGTGCCAGCTCACCAAGATTTGGGGACAGCGACCTTGGCTACACCTTC
-,TRBV10-1,TRBJ2-1,-,CASRGPGYEQFF,TGCGCCAGCAGAGGCCCCGGCTATGAGCAGTTCTTC
few,TRBV10-3,TRBJ1-1,-,CAISDNWGDDSF,TGTGCCATCAGTGATAATTGGGGAGACGACAGCTTT